This T cell receptor (beta chain) was retrieved from a study of cytomegalovirus exposure and HLA in healthy donors. Broader study findings: High specificity and sensitivity for cytomegalovirus status were reported for the classifier.

The table came from immunoSEQ multiplex PCR; TCRdb's copy has only in-frame clones and leaves some out. The data contain around 300,000 clones, 88% of them singletons. Germline V gives CDR1 MGHRA, CDR2 YSYEKL. The CDR3 consists of 17 residues. V lost 0 bases to trimming and J lost 4 bases; unmatched junction nucleotides: 4. Details on this clone: Its specificity is unknown.

The sequencing sample was made of PBMCs. The source is a woman younger than 35 in good health and CMV-seronegative. The chain combines TRBV4-1 with TRBJ1-5; 12 positions match TRBD1. As DNA, the CDR3 is TGCGCCAGCAGCCAAGATGGGACAGGGGGCTCTAATCAGCCCCAGCATTTT. It is translated as CASSQDGTGGSNQPQHF.